One sample yielded the 6 T cell receptor beta chains listed below, sequenced in a study of blood T cell repertoires in COVID-19. Assay: immunoSEQ multiplex PCR; the TCRdb copy retains only in-frame clones and omits some. The table shows fewer than 250,000 clones, with about 92% occurring only once. The sample comprised peripheral blood. The receptors were gathered from a man aged 25-45 years with acute or convalescent COVID-19.

The CDR3 spells CASSKNGVTYEQYF. In nucleotides, the CDR3 is TGCGCCAGCAGCAAAAACGGGGTTACCTACGAGCAGTACTTC. V is TRBV5-1 and J is TRBJ2-7, with D perhaps matching TRBD2 (5 bases). The ends were cut back, 4 bases at V and 2 bases at J, with 13 bases in the middle. The CDR3 runs 14 residues. Germline CDR1 reads SGHRS; CDR2 reads YFSETQ. The full variable domain, with the rest looked up from reference TRBV5-1 and TRBJ2-7, is KAGVTQTPRYLIKTRGQQVTLSCSPISGHRSVSWYQQTPGQGLQFLFEYFSETQRNKGNFPGRFSGRQFSNSRSEMNVSTLELGDSALYLCASSKNGVTYEQYFGPGTRLTVT.

The V gene is TRBV6-5, the J gene TRBJ2-2; D might be TRBD2 (6 bases). The CDR3 extends over 14 amino acids. The germline CDR1 and CDR2 sequences are MNHEY and SVGAGI. The V and J ends lost 6 bases and 4 bases respectively, with 12 bases between them. CDR3 in amino acids: CASRPRGSTGELFF. Here the CDR3 DNA reads TGTGCCAGCAGGCCCCGGGGGTCCACCGGGGAGCTGTTTTTT.

This clone came up a few times. The CDR3 here is CASSLGTEGNEQFF. CDR3 in DNA: TGCGCCAGCAGCTTAGGGACAGAGGGTAATGAGCAGTTCTTC. The V gene is TRBV5-1, the J gene TRBJ2-1; 7 bases match TRBD1. The CDR3 is 14 residues long. V was clipped by 2 bases and J by 7 bases; unmatched bases: 6. The germline V gene has CDR1 SGHRS and CDR2 YFSETQ.

CDR3 region: CASSRLITSGSPQGEQFF. CDR3 in DNA: TGCGCCAGCAGCCGATTAATTACTAGCGGGTCACCCCAGGGTGAGCAGTTCTTC. The gene calls are TRBV5-1 and TRBJ2-1; 9 bases map to TRBD2. Germline assignment: CDR1 SGHRS and CDR2 YFSETQ. CDR3 length: 18 residues. J was trimmed by 9 bases and V by 4 bases; bases with no gene match: 20.

The count of this clone is one. V is TRBV5-4 and J is TRBJ2-7; tentative D call: TRBD2 (6 bases). The CDR3 consists of 15 residues. The germline V gene encodes CDR1 SGHNT and CDR2 YYREEE (reference sequence). The ends were cut back, 0 bases at V and 3 bases at J, with 13 bases in the middle. The CDR3 nucleotides read TGTGCCAGCAGCTTGGGGTGGCGGGGAGACTACGAGCAGTACTTC. It encodes CASSLGWRGDYEQYF.

The chain employs TRBV25-1 and TRBJ2-3; 9 bases align to TRBD2. The CDR3 consists of 16 residues. The J segment lost 2 bases and the V segment lost 1 base, leaving 4 bases of the junction unmatched. Germline assignment: CDR1 MGHDK and CDR2 SYGVNS. The CDR3 coding sequence is TGTGCCAGCAGTGAATTTGAGCGGGGGGCCACAGATACGCAGTATTTT. Its protein is CASSEFERGATDTQYF.